The present TCR beta chain was sequenced within a study of OX40 agonist ivuxolimab in advanced cancers. Background on the study: An agonistic human IgG2 monoclonal antibody against OX40 (CD134) was given. Averaging roughly 60 years in age, with a range of roughly 20 to 79, the cohort was 65% to 85% male. Eligibility rules accepted prior anti-PD-1, anti-PD-L1 or anti-CTLA-4 therapy, and over 35% had some. Study observations and caveats: Doses of 0.1 to 3.0 mg/kg were accompanied by clonal expansion of CD4+ and CD8+ blood T cells by week 6.

Turning to this clone: The antigen is unknown.

Germline trimming cut 7 bases from V and 4 bases from J; bases unmatched to any gene: 6. The length of the CDR3 is 15 residues. The V gene's germline CDR1 is MNHNY and CDR2 SVGAGI (reference sequence). Profiled with immunoSEQ multiplex PCR; TCRdb holds only in-frame clones, not every one. This sample has 65,000 to 85,000 clones, with about 85% found just once. The TCR sequence derives from an adult with an advanced solid tumor such as melanoma, head and neck, liver or kidney cancer. The rearrangement uses TRBV6-6 and TRBJ2-3, with 12 positions matching TRBD2. Specimen: CD4+ or CD8+ T cells sorted from blood, collected in a trial of the OX40 agonist ivuxolimab. CDR3: CASTPTSGRPDTQYF. CDR3 bases: TGTGCCAGCACCCCGACTAGCGGGAGACCAGATACGCAGTATTTT.